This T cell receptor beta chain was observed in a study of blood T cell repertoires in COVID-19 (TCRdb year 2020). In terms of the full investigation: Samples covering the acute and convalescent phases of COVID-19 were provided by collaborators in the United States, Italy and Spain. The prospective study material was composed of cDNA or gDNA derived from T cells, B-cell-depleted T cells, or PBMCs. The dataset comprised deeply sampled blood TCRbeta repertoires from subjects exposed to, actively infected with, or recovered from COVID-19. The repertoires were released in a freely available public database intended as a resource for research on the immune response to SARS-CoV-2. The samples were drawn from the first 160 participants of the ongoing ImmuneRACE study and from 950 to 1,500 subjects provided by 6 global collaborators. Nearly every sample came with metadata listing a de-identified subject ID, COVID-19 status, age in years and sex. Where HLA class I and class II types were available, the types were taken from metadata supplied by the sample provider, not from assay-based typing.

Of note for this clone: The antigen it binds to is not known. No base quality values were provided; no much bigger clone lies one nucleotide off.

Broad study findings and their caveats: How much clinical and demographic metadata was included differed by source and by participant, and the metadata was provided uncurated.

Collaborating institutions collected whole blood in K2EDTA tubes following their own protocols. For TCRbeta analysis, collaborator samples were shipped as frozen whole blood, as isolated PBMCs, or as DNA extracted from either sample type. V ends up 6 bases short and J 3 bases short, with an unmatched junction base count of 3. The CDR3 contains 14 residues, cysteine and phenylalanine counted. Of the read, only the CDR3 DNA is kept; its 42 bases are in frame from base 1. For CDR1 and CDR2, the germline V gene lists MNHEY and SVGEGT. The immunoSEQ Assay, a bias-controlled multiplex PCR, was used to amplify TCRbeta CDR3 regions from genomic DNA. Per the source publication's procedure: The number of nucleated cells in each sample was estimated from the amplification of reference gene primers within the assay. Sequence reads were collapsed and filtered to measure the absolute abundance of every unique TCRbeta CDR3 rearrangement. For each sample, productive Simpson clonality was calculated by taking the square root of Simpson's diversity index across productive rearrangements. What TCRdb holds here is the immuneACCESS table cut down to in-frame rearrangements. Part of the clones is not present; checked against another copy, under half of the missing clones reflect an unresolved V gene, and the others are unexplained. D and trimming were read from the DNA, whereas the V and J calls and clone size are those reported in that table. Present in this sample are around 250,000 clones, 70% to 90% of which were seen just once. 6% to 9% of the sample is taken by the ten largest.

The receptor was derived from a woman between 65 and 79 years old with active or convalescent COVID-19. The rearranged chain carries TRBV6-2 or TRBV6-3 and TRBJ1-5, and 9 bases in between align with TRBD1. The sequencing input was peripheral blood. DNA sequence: TGTGCCAGCAGCAGGGACAGGGACAATCAGCCCCAGCATTTT. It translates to CASSRDRDNQPQHF.